The present T cell receptor beta chain was sequenced within a study of T cell clonotyping in hematopoietic cell transplantation. The method was immunoSEQ multiplex PCR; TCRdb's version includes in-frame clones alone and lacks a portion of them. Of under 5,000 clones in the sample, 85% to 95% are singletons; the top ten hold 6.3%. Unmatched junction bases numbered 4, after V lost 4 bases and J lost 4 bases. Germline CDR1 is MNHEY and CDR2 is SVGAGI. The CDR3 length is 15 residues. This chain connects TRBV6-5 to TRBJ2-6; the match to TRBD1 covers 7 bases. Material: PBMCs, obtained 180 days after allogeneic stem cell transplant. The receptor comes from a male patient aged 60 to 75 who had an allogeneic stem cell transplant from a related donor, so the T cells may come from the graft donor. Some clones in this sample may be carry-over from other donors' samples. CDR3 residues: CASSFGTAGANVLTF. The CDR3, as DNA: TGTGCCAGCAGTTTCGGGACAGCCGGGGCCAACGTCCTGACTTTC.